The T cell receptor (beta chain) under discussion was sequenced for a study of T cells in Graves' hyperthyroidism and ophthalmopathy. Study observations and caveats: For ophthalmopathy, model prediction preceded onset by a median roughly 6.2 months. Blood also showed most of the thyroid clonotypes that were expanded above 0.001.

Using RNA transcripts as the source, TCR beta CDR3 regions were amplified. In the first-round RT-PCR of the TCR CDR3, the HTBI primer set was used. TCRdb recomputed calls from the multiplex PCR reads with MiXCR, one row per CDR3 protein. The table records hundreds of thousands of distinct CDR3 sequences, roughly 45% of them present only once. A word on this clonotype: The antigen remains undetermined.

Germline V gene sequence: CDR1 LNHDA, CDR2 SQIVND (reference sequence). V lost 6 bases, J lost 4 bases, and 15 bases lay in between. The CDR3 covers 14 residues. The sequenced sample was peripheral blood or thyroid tissue (not recorded which). The source is an adult man with Graves' disease, either hyperthyroidism or ophthalmopathy (not recorded which). The chain is built from TRBV19 and TRBJ1-2; D is undetermined. The CDR3, as DNA: TGTGCCAGTAGGGGGAAACCCCCGTCCTATGGCTACACCTTC. Its protein product is CASRGKPPSYGYTF. Full variable domain (missing parts from reference TRBV19 and TRBJ1-2): DGGITQSPKYLFRKEGQNVTLSCEQNLNHDAMYWYRQDPGQGLRLIYYSQIVNDFQKGDIAEGYSVSREKKESFPLTVTSAQKNPTAFYLCASRGKPPSYGYTFGSGTRLTVV.